Presented here are 20 T cell receptor beta chains from one specimen sequenced in a study of post-analysis software for immune sequencing data. Presence of unique molecular identifiers characterized the TCR beta cDNA libraries. TCRdb fed the PCR reads into MiXCR, producing one record per CDR3 protein. The profile shows hundreds of thousands of distinct CDR3 sequences, around 50% of them singletons. Overall study findings and caveats: Patients used roughly five TRBV segments, including TRBV5-6, TRBV5-1 and TRBV20-1, more often than controls.

Which antigens these TCRs recognize remains unknown. The sample was blood. These receptors came from a girl aged 5 to 17 with multiple sclerosis.

This clonotype was seen more than once but under ten times. J is TRBJ1-2 and V is TRBV7-9, with TRBD1 matching 10 bases. The CDR3 runs to 14 residues. Germline V lookup: CDR1 SEHNR, CDR2 FQNEAQ (reference sequence). J lost 3 bases, V lost 6 bases, and 4 bases had no gene match. The CDR3 coding sequence is TGTGCCAGCAGGCCGGGGACAGGGGACTATGGCTACACCTTC. Translating it yields CASRPGTGDYGYTF.

This sequence joins TRBV20-1 and TRBJ1-2, with D maybe TRBD1 (6 bases). This CDR3 region has 13 residues. V was clipped by 4 bases and J by 4 bases, with 13 bases between them. Germline values: CDR1 DFQATT, CDR2 SNEGSKA (reference sequence). CDR3 residues: CSAMYREGYGYTF. The CDR3 nucleotides are TGCAGTGCTATGTACAGGGAAGGCTATGGCTACACCTTC.

The rearrangement uses TRBV10-3 and TRBJ1-2; D is undetermined. The V gene's germline CDR1 is ENHRY and CDR2 SYGVKD. The CDR3 sequence is 13 residues long. Trimming removed 4 bases at V and 8 bases at J, with 14 bases between. For the CDR3, the DNA is TGTGCCATCAGTGTTCAGAGGGTTGAAGGCTACACCTTC. Amino acid sequence: CAISVQRVEGYTF.

The chain is built from TRBV12-5 and TRBJ2-7; the D gene is possibly TRBD1 (6 bases). The CDR3 runs to 14 residues. Germline values: CDR1 LGHNT, CDR2 FRNRAP. V was pared by 1 base and J by 3 bases, with 10 bases between. CDR3 region: CASGLAEGVYEQYF. Here the CDR3 DNA reads TGTGCTAGTGGTTTGGCAGAGGGGGTCTACGAGCAGTACTTC. Combining the CDR3 with reference TRBV12-5 and TRBJ2-7 gives the whole variable domain DARVTQTPRHKVTEMGQEVTMRCQPILGHNTVFWYRQTMMQGLELLAYFRNRAPLDDSGMPKDRFSAEMPDATLATLKIQPSEPRDSAVYFCASGLAEGVYEQYFGPGTRLTVT.

This chain uses TRBV7-9 with TRBJ2-7, with TRBD1 as a possible D gene (5 bases). Germline lookup yields CDR1 SEHNR and CDR2 FQNEAQ (reference sequence). The CDR3 consists of 15 residues. V was trimmed by 5 bases and J by 1 base, leaving 15 bases between them. The CDR3 spells CASSRQGVPSYEQYF. CDR3 bases: TGTGCCAGCAGCCGCCAGGGTGTACCGTCCTACGAGCAGTACTTC.

This clonotype occurred a few times. The J gene is TRBJ2-7, the V gene TRBV7-6; 7 bases are a match to TRBD1. The CDR3 length is 15 residues. The germline CDR1 and CDR2 sequences are SGHVS and FNYEAQ. V gave up 1 base and J gave up 4 bases; unmatched junction bases: 7. The CDR3 sequence is CASSLVVGGLYEQYF. The CDR3 coding sequence is TGTGCCAGCAGCTTAGTCGTAGGGGGCCTATACGAGCAGTACTTC.

The chain is built from TRBV5-1 and TRBJ2-7; D gene unclear. The germline V gene encodes CDR1 SGHRS and CDR2 YFSETQ. The CDR3 is made up of 16 amino acids. The V end lost 0 bases, the J end lost 1 base, and 14 bases lay between the germline ends. The CDR3 loop reads CASSLDSPRLSYEQYF. The CDR3 nucleotides read TGCGCCAGCAGCTTGGACAGCCCTCGACTTTCCTACGAGCAGTACTTC.

This rearrangement joins TRBV5-8 to TRBJ2-3; D possibly matches TRBD1 or TRBD2 (5 bases each). V shed 4 bases and J shed 11 bases, with 29 bases lying between them. This CDR3 comprises 17 residues. Germline assignment: CDR1 SGHTS and CDR2 YDEGEE. In DNA form, the CDR3 reads TGTGCCAGCAGCCCCTGGGACGACAGCCTCTCCTACAATGAGCAGTATTTT. This gives the protein CASSPWDDSLSYNEQYF.

The chain recombines TRBV11-2 with TRBJ2-5, with 7 nucleotides matching TRBD2. The V gene's germline CDR1 is SGHAT and CDR2 FQNNGV. The CDR3 sequence is 15 residues long. The junction had 7 bases not matched to a gene; V was cut back by 3 bases and J by 3 bases. DNA for the CDR3: TGTGCCAGCAGCTTCCGTAACAGCGGGGAAGAGACCCAGTACTTC. Its protein product is CASSFRNSGEETQYF.

The chain recombines TRBV20-1 with TRBJ1-2; weak D call: TRBD1 (5 bases). V gave up 1 base and J gave up 1 base, with 22 bases separating them. The CDR3 consists of 18 residues. CDR1 DFQATT and CDR2 SNEGSKA come from the germline V gene (reference sequence). The CDR3 DNA reads TGCAGTGCTAGAGTTTTAGCCGCTGGGGGGGATCGTAACTATGGCTACACCTTC. This gives the protein CSARVLAAGGDRNYGYTF.

Only a few counts were recorded for this clonotype. J is TRBJ2-3 and V is TRBV5-1; 11 bases fit TRBD2. The CDR3 spans 17 residues. The V and J ends lost 3 bases and 0 bases, in that order; junction bases with no gene match: 6. Germline assignment: CDR1 SGHRS and CDR2 YFSETQ. The CDR3 protein is CASSWGGLADSTDTQYF. The CDR3 coding sequence is TGCGCCAGCAGCTGGGGGGGACTAGCGGACAGCACAGATACGCAGTATTTT.

The chain carries TRBV12-3 or TRBV12-4 and TRBJ1-2; D uncertain. Trimming removed 6 bases from V and 11 bases from J, with 13 bases in between. This CDR3 has 11 amino acids. The CDR3 sequence: CASSPGVEYTF. CDR3 sequence (DNA): TGTGCCAGCAGCCCCGGCGTAGAGTACACCTTC.

This clonotype was seen only a few times. The gene calls are TRBV20-1 and TRBJ2-7, with 8 bases fitting TRBD1. This CDR3 has 14 amino acids. Per the germline V gene, CDR1 is DFQATT and CDR2 is SNEGSKA (reference sequence). V was clipped by 3 bases and J by 1 base; unmatched bases: 5. This CDR3 is CSASSRGLSYEQYF. DNA of the CDR3: TGCAGTGCTAGTAGCAGGGGGCTTTCCTACGAGCAGTACTTC.

The chain has TRBV6-5 and TRBJ2-7; 8 bases agree with TRBD2. CDR1 MNHEY and CDR2 SVGAGI come from the germline V gene. There are 16 residues in the CDR3. Trimming removed 6 bases from V and 3 bases from J; junction bases left unmatched: 13. CDR3 in DNA: TGTGCCAGCAGCCCGGGGGGGGACCTTCGGCGCTACGAGCAGTACTTC. Translating gives CASSPGGDLRRYEQYF.

The sample holds a few counts of this clonotype. The gene calls are TRBV18 and TRBJ1-2; TRBD1 agrees at 8 bases. From germline, CDR1 is KGHSH and CDR2 LQKENI. The CDR3 has 15 residues. Trimming at V came to 2 bases and at J to 3 bases, leaving 5 bases not matched to a gene. CDR3 bases: TGTGCCAGCTCACCATCAGCAGGGGGCGACTATGGCTACACCTTC. It yields the protein CASSPSAGGDYGYTF.

This chain uses TRBV5-1 with TRBJ2-7; D perhaps matches TRBD2 (6 bases). This CDR3 is 16 amino acids long. CDR1 is SGHRS and CDR2 is YFSETQ in the germline V gene. Trimming stripped 1 base from V and 7 bases from J, with 21 bases between. The CDR3 region has the DNA TGCGCCAGCAGCTTGACCCCTGAGGGGAGCGGGCGAGAGCAGTACTTC. This sequence encodes CASSLTPEGSGREQYF.

The chain uses TRBV5-1 and TRBJ2-1, with D tentatively TRBD1 (6 bases). The CDR3 is made up of 15 amino acids. Germline CDR1 is SGHRS and CDR2 is YFSETQ. The ends were cut back, 0 bases at V and 9 bases at J, with 16 bases in the middle. The CDR3 protein is CASSLAQGKVREQFF. CDR3 bases: TGCGCCAGCAGCTTGGCACAGGGAAAGGTTCGTGAGCAGTTCTTC.

The chain uses TRBV29-1 and TRBJ2-5; TRBD1 might be the D (7 bases). This CDR3 is 14 amino acids long. Per germline, CDR1 SQVTM and CDR2 ANQGSEA. Between the trimmed V and J ends, which lost 6 bases and 2 bases, there was a span of 16 bases. The CDR3 loop is CSVRDSVDQETQYF. The CDR3, as DNA: TGCAGCGTGCGGGACAGTGTTGATCAAGAGACCCAGTACTTC.

The V gene is TRBV6-5, the J gene TRBJ2-7; D remains ambiguous. Germline V gene lookup returns CDR1 MNHEY and CDR2 SVGAGI. V lost 2 bases and J lost 2, with 7 bases in between. CDR3 size: 13 residues. As DNA, the CDR3 is TGTGCCAGCAGTTACGGCGTAGCCTACGAGCAGTACTTC. Translating it yields CASSYGVAYEQYF.

V usage is TRBV20-1 and J usage is TRBJ2-3, with 11 bases fitting TRBD1. This CDR3 is 15 amino acids long. V shed 5 bases and J 5 bases; nucleotides not matched to a gene: 9. Germline assignment: CDR1 DFQATT and CDR2 SNEGSKA (reference sequence). In DNA form, the CDR3 reads TGCAGTGCTTTGGTGGACAGGGGGCACAGAGATACGCAGTATTTT. Translated: CSALVDRGHRDTQYF.